The T cell receptor (beta chain) under discussion was sequenced for a study of blood T cell repertoires in COVID-19. Background on the study: Sample material is recorded as cDNA or gDNA derived from T cells, B-cell-depleted T cells, or PBMCs.

Participant ages covered roughly 18 to 89 years across some 25 US areas. Participants were placed into cohorts based on the clinical history they reported. Two negative PCRs, clearance, or symptom resolution had been documented for recovered Cohort 3 donors. Germline assignment: CDR1 LGHNA and CDR2 YNFKEQ. The CDR3 has 15 residues. The V gene lost 0 bases and the J gene lost 3 bases, with 9 bases spanning the gap. Assay: immunoSEQ multiplex PCR; the TCRdb copy retains only in-frame clones and omits some. The sample consists of 350,000 to 450,000 clones, roughly 89% of them appearing once. The TCR was taken from a woman between 25 and 40 years old who had recovered from COVID-19. The sequencing input was PBMCs or T cells enriched from blood (not recorded which). J is TRBJ1-3 and V is TRBV4-2; D is unclear. The CDR3 sequence: CASSQDGEVGNTIYF. The CDR3 nucleotides read TGTGCCAGCAGCCAAGACGGGGAGGTTGGAAACACCATATATTTT.